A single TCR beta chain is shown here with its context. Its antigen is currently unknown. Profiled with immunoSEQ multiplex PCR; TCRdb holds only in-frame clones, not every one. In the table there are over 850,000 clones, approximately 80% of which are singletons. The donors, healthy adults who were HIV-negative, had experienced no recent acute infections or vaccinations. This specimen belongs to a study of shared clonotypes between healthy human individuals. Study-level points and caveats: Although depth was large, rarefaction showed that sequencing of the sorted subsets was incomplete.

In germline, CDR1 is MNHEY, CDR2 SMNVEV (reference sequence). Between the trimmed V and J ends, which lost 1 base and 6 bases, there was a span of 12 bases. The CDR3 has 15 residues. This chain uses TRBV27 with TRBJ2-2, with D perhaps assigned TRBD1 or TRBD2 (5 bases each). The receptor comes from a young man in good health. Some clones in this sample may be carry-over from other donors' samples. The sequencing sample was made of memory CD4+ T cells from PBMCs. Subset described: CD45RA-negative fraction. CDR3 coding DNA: TGTGCCAGCAGTTTATTTCGGGACCCCCCCGGGGAGCTGTTTTTT. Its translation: CASSLFRDPPGELFF.